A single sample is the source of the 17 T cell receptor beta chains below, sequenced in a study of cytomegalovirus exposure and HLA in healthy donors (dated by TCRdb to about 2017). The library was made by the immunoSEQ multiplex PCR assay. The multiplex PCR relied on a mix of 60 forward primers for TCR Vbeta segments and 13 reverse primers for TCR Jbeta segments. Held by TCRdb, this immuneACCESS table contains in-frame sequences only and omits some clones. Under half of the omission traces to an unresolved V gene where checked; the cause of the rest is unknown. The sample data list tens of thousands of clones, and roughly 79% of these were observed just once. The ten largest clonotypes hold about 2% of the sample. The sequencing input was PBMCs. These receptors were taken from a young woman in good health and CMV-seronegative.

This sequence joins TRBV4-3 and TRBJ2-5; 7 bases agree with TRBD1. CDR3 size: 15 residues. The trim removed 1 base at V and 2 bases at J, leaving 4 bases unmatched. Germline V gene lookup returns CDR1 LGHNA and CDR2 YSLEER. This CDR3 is CASSQGWDSQETQYF. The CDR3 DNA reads TGCGCCAGCAGCCAAGGTTGGGACAGTCAAGAGACCCAGTACTTC.

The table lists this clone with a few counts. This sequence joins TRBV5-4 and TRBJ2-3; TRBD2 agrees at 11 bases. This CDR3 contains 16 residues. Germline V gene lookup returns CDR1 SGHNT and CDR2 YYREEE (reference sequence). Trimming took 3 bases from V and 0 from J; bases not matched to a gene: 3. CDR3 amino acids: CASSSRTSGSTDTQYF. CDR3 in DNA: TGTGCCAGCAGCTCCCGGACTAGCGGGAGCACAGATACGCAGTATTTT.

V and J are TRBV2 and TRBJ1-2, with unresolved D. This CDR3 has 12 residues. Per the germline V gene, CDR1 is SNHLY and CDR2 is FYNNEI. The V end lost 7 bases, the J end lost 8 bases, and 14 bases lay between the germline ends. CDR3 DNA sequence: TGTGCCAGCACTTTTGTCGCGGAGGGCTACACCTTC. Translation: CASTFVAEGYTF.

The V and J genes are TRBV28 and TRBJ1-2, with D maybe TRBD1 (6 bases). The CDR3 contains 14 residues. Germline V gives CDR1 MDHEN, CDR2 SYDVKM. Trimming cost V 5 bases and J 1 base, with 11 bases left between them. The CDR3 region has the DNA TGTGCCAGCAGTCCACAGGGTCTTAACTATGGCTACACCTTC. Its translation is CASSPQGLNYGYTF.

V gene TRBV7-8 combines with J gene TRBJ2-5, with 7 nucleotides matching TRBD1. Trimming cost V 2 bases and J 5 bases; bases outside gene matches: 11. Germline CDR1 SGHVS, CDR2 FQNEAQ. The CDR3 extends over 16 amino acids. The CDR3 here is CASSLNGQGVGETQYF. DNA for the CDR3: TGTGCCAGCAGCTTAAACGGCCAGGGGGTAGGGGAGACCCAGTACTTC.

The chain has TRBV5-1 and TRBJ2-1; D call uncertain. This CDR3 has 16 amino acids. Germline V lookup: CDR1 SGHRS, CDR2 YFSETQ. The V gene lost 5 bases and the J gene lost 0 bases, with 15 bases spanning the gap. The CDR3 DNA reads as TGCGCCAGCAGTACCCCGACACACAGCTCCTACAATGAGCAGTTCTTC. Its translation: CASSTPTHSSYNEQFF.

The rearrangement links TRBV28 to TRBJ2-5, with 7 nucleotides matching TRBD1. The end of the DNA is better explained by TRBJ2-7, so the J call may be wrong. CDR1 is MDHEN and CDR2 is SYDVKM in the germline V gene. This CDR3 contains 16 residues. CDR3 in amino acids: CASSSGRGSTSYEQYF. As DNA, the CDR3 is TGTGCCAGCAGCTCCGGCAGGGGGAGTACCTCCTACGAGCAGTACTTC.

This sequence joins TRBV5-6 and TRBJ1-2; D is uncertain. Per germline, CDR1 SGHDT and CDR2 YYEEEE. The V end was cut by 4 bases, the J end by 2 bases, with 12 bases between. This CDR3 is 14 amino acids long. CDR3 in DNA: TGTGCCAGCAGCAGACTTGACGGGAACTATGGCTACACCTTC. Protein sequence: CASSRLDGNYGYTF.

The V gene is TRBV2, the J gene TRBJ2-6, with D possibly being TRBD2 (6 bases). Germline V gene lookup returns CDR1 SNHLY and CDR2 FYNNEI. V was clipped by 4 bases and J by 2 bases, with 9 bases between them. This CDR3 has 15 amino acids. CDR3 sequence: CASSAGVTGANVLTF. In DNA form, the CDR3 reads TGTGCCAGCAGTGCGGGGGTTACTGGGGCCAACGTCCTGACTTTC.

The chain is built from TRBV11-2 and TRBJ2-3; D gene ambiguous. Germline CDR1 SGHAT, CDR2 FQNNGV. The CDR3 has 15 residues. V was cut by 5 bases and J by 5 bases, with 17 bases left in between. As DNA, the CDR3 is TGTGCCAGCAGCCCCCTAGGTCTAGTTAGAGATACGCAGTATTTT. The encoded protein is CASSPLGLVRDTQYF.

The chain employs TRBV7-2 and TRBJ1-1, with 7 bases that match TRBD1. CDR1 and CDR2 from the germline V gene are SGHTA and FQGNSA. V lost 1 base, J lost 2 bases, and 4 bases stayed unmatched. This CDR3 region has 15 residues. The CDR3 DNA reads TGTGCCAGCAGCTTAGTGGCAGGGGGTAACACTGAAGCTTTCTTT. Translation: CASSLVAGGNTEAFF.

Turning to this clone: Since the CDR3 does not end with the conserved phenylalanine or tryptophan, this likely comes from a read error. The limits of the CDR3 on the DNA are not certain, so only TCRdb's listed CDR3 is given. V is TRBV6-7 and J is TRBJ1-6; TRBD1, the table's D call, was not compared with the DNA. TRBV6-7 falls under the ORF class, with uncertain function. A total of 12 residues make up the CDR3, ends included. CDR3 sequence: CASSYSEVQGSH.

CDR3 protein: CASKKTGSDEKLFF. The DNA of the CDR3 is TGTGCCAGCAAAAAGACAGGGTCGGATGAAAAACTGTTTTTT. This chain connects TRBV25-1 to TRBJ1-4; TRBD1 aligns across 7 bases. Trimming at V came to 7 bases and at J to 6 bases, leaving 8 bases not matched to a gene. There are 14 residues in the CDR3. From germline, CDR1 is MGHDK and CDR2 SYGVNS.

CDR3 residues: CASSYAVLAGTDNEQFF. In DNA, the CDR3 is TGTGCCAGCAGCTATGCTGTACTAGCTGGGACCGACAATGAGCAGTTCTTC. The rearrangement joins TRBV7-9 to TRBJ2-1, with D possibly TRBD2 on 6 matching bases. Trimming removed 4 bases from V and 5 bases from J, with 21 bases in between. This CDR3 is built from 17 residues. Germline-derived CDR1 and CDR2 are SEHNR and FQNEAQ (reference sequence).

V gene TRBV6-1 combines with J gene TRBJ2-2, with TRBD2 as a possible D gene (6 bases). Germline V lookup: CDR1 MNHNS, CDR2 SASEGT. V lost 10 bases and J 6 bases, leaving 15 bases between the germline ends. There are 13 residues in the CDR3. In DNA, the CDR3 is TGTGCCACCCGATGGGGGGAGGCCGGGGAGCTGTTTTTT. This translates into CATRWGEAGELFF.

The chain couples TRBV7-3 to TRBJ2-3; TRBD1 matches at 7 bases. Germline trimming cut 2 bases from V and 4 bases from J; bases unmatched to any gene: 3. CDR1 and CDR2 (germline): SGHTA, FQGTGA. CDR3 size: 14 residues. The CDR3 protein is CASSLDRDADTQYF. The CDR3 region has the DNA TGTGCCAGCAGCTTAGACAGGGACGCAGATACGCAGTATTTT.

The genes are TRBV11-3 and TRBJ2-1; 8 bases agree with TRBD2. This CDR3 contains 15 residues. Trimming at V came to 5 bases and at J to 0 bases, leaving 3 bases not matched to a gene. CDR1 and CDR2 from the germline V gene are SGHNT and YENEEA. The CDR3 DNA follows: TGTGCCAGCAGCCGGGAGGGGGACTCCTACAATGAGCAGTTCTTC. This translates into CASSREGDSYNEQFF.